This T cell receptor beta chain comes out of a study of blood T cell repertoires in COVID-19. Study details: In each case, the material was cDNA or gDNA derived from T cells, B-cell-depleted T cells, or PBMCs.

In the case of this clone: Other nucleotide sequences from this sample produce the same CDR3.

Original analysis: By means of reference gene primer amplification, nucleated cell counts were estimated. Assay: immunoSEQ multiplex PCR; the TCRdb copy retains only in-frame clones and omits some. D and trimming were read from the DNA, whereas the V and J calls and clone size are those reported in that table. In the table there are about 230,000 clones, approximately 81% of which are singletons. CDR3 length: 15 residues. The V and J ends lost 0 bases and 4 bases, in that order; junction bases with no gene match: 6. CDR1 is GTSNPN and CDR2 is SVGIG in the germline V gene (reference sequence). The chain joins TRBV30 to TRBJ2-1; 7 bases agree with TRBD1. This sequence originates from a man aged 40-55 years with acute or convalescent COVID-19. Sequencing was done on a sample of peripheral blood. The CDR3 loop is CAWSVRTGGYNEQFF. CDR3 nucleotides: TGTGCCTGGAGTGTACGGACAGGAGGATACAATGAGCAGTTCTTC. Combining the CDR3 with reference TRBV30 and TRBJ2-1 gives the whole variable domain SQTIHQWPATLVQPVGSPLSLECTVEGTSNPNLYWYRQAAGRGLQLLFYSVGIGQISSEVPQNLSASRPQDRQFILSSKKLLLSDSGFYLCAWSVRTGGYNEQFFGPGTRLTVL.